A selection of T cell receptor beta chains follows, all from one sample in a study of cytomegalovirus exposure and HLA in healthy donors. Sequenced by immunoSEQ multiplex PCR; TCRdb stores in-frame clones only, minus some. Among about 220,000 clones, over 80% were seen once, and the ten largest hold 1% to 1.2%. Material for sequencing was PBMCs. These receptors were taken from a woman under 30 in good health and CMV-seronegative. CDR3s include the opening cysteine and the closing phenylalanine or tryptophan. The D gene is left open where the match is weak. Where a row states a size, it is once, few, many or the class of an expanded clone; other rows omit it.

j_call d_call cdr3_length clone_size v_call cdr3_nt cdr3_aa
TRBJ1-4 TRBD1 16 - TRBV5-1 TGCGCCACCAGAAGGGGGCTCCTCACAACTAATGAAAAACTGTTTTTT CATRRGLLTTNEKLFF
TRBJ2-3 - 15 - TRBV25-1 TGTGCCAGCAGTGAATTACTAGACAGCACAGATACGCAGTATTTT CASSELLDSTDTQYF
TRBJ1-2 - 12 - TRBV5-6 TGTGCCAGCAGGGGCACAGCCCATGGCTACACCTTC CASRGTAHGYTF
TRBJ1-1 TRBD1 13 - TRBV5-1 TGCGCCAGCAGCCTGGGACAGGGGTCTGAAGCTTTCTTT CASSLGQGSEAFF
TRBJ1-1 TRBD1 14 - TRBV30 TGTGCCGGAGAATCAGGGACAGGGAACACTGAAGCTTTCTTT CAGESGTGNTEAFF
TRBJ2-7 TRBD1 15 once TRBV6-5 TGTGCCAGCAGTAACCCCGGACAGGGAGAGAGCGAGCAGTACTTC CASSNPGQGESEQYF
TRBJ1-4 - 13 - TRBV2 TGTGCCAGCCGAGGATCAACTAATGAAAAACTGTTTTTT CASRGSTNEKLFF
TRBJ2-5 TRBD2 15 - TRBV19 TGTGCCAGTAGGGAGACTAGCGGGTTCCAAGAGACCCAGTACTTC CASRETSGFQETQYF
TRBJ1-4 - 14 - TRBV5-6 TGTGCCAGCAGCGAGGGGGGGCTGAATGAAAAACTGTTTTTT CASSEGGLNEKLFF
TRBJ2-2 - 15 - TRBV28 TGTGCCAGCAGTTTACCAGGGCCGAACACCGGGGAGCTGTTTTTT CASSLPGPNTGELFF
TRBJ1-6 TRBD1 14 - TRBV7-3 TGTGCCAGCAGCCGGGGACAGAATAATTCACCCCTCCACTTT CASSRGQNNSPLHF
TRBJ2-1 TRBD1 15 - TRBV7-3 TGTGCCAGCGGGTACCGGGACAGCTCCTACAATGAGCAGTTCTTC CASGYRDSSYNEQFF
TRBJ1-2 - 15 - TRBV28 TGTGCCAGCGGGGTGGGAGGGGGGCTCCTCTATGGCTACACCTTC CASGVGGGLLYGYTF
TRBJ2-7 - 13 once TRBV29-1 TGCAGCGTTGGGCTAGCCAACTCCTACGAGCAGTACTTC CSVGLANSYEQYF
TRBJ2-5 TRBD2 15 once TRBV7-3 TGTGCCAGCAGGTCAGGGACTAGCGGGAGAGAGACCCAGTACTTC CASRSGTSGRETQYF
TRBJ2-7 - 13 - TRBV27 TGTGCCAGCAGTTTATTCGGGGGATACGAGCAGTACTTC CASSLFGGYEQYF
TRBJ2-2 - 16 - TRBV1 TGCACCAGCAGCCGGGCGATGGGCAACAACACCGGGGAGCTGTTTTTT CTSSRAMGNNTGELFF
TRBJ2-1 - 15 - TRBV2 TGTGCCAGCAGTGTGTCAACGGGAACCTACAATGAGCAGTTCTTC CASSVSTGTYNEQFF
TRBJ2-2 - 15 - TRBV6-1 TGTGCCAGCAGAGCGGGTCAAACCAACACCGGGGAGCTGTTTTTT CASRAGQTNTGELFF
TRBJ1-2 - 14 - TRBV11-1 TGTGCCAGCAGCCCCGGGTTGGGAGTTTATGGCTACACCTTC CASSPGLGVYGYTF
TRBJ1-2 - 14 - TRBV2 TGTGCCAGCAGTCTTAGGAGCGGAGACTATGGCTACACCTTC CASSLRSGDYGYTF
TRBJ1-1 - 11 - TRBV6-5 TGTGCCAGCAGTTACCTTTCTGAAGCTTTCTTT CASSYLSEAFF
TRBJ2-6 - 14 - TRBV9 TGTGCCAGCAGCCGGGAGACTGGGGCCAACGTCCTGACTTTC CASSRETGANVLTF
TRBJ2-7 - 15 - TRBV2 TGTGCCAGCAGTGAAGCGCCAGTAGGGGGATCCGAGCAGTACTTC CASSEAPVGGSEQYF
TRBJ2-7 - 15 - TRBV6-5 TGTGCCAGCAGTTACTCCGGCCAGGCCGGAGGCGAGCAGTACTTC CASSYSGQAGGEQYF
TRBJ2-7 TRBD1 13 - TRBV6-6 TGTGCCAGCAGCCCCCCGACAGGGAACGAGCAGTACTTC CASSPPTGNEQYF
TRBJ2-1 TRBD2 14 once TRBV6-1 TGTGCCAGCAGTTCCAGCGGGAGGTACAATGAGCAGTTCTTC CASSSSGRYNEQFF
TRBJ1-2 TRBD1 14 - TRBV5-6 TGTGCCAGCAGCTCCGGGACAGGGGCCATTGGCTACACCTTC CASSSGTGAIGYTF
TRBJ2-3 TRBD2 15 - TRBV27 TGTGCCAGCAGTTCCGGACTAGCGGGGAGGAATACGCAGTATTTT CASSSGLAGRNTQYF
TRBJ2-3 TRBD1 13 - TRBV7-9 TGTGCCACAGGGGGACACCACACAGATACGCAGTATTTT CATGGHHTDTQYF
TRBJ2-3 - 13 - TRBV27 TGTGCCAGTACCCTGGCAGGGACAGATACGCAGTATTTT CASTLAGTDTQYF
TRBJ2-1 TRBD2 18 - TRBV13 TGTGCCAGCAGCTTAAAGGGGTTAGCGGGAGTGGGCTACAATGAGCAGTTCTTC CASSLKGLAGVGYNEQFF
TRBJ2-7 TRBD2 15 - TRBV7-9 TGTGCCAGCAGCTTAGACTTAGCGGGACTCTACGAGCAGTACTTC CASSLDLAGLYEQYF
TRBJ2-1 - 11 - TRBV29-1 TGCAGCGTTGCCAGGGAGGATGAGCAGTTCTTC CSVAREDEQFF
TRBJ2-2 - 14 - TRBV5-1 TGCGCCAGCAGCTCCCAGGAGAACACCGGGGAGCTGTTTTTT CASSSQENTGELFF
TRBJ1-1 - 11 - TRBV20-1 TGCAGTGCTATACTAAACACTGAAGCTTTCTTT CSAILNTEAFF
TRBJ2-1 TRBD2 16 - TRBV5-6 TGTGCCAGCAGCCCAAACGGGGGGAGTTCCAGCAATGAGCAGTTCTTC CASSPNGGSSSNEQFF
TRBJ2-7 TRBD2 12 - TRBV9 TGTGCCAGCAGCAGGGACTACGCCGAGCAGTACTTC CASSRDYAEQYF
TRBJ1-5 - 15 - TRBV5-1 TGCGCCAGCAGCTTGGGACCGGGAGAAGATCAGCCCCAGCATTTT CASSLGPGEDQPQHF
TRBJ2-2 - 17 once TRBV11-3 TGTGCCAGCAGCCACGTTAGTGGGACATTAAACACCGGGGAGCTGTTTTTT CASSHVSGTLNTGELFF
TRBJ1-1 - 14 - TRBV5-1 TGCGCCAGCAGCTTGGTACAGATGAACACTGAAGCTTTCTTT CASSLVQMNTEAFF
TRBJ2-7 - 14 - TRBV30 TGTGCCTGGAACAGGGCGCTGAGCTCCTACGAGCAGTACTTC CAWNRALSSYEQYF
TRBJ2-7 - 15 - TRBV25-1 TGTGCCAGCAGTGAAGGATCAGGGAACCTCTACGAGCAGTACTTC CASSEGSGNLYEQYF
TRBJ1-1 TRBD1 16 - TRBV14 TGTGCCAGCAGCCACCGACAGGGTGGACTTGGTCTCGAAGCTTTCTTT CASSHRQGGLGLEAFF
TRBJ2-5 TRBD1 13 - TRBV7-7 TGTGCTAGCAGTCGGGACAGGGACGAGACCCAGTACTTC CASSRDRDETQYF
TRBJ1-1 - 16 once TRBV4-1 TGCGCCAGCAGCCAAGGGCCCGGGGTAACGAACACTGAAGCTTTCTTT CASSQGPGVTNTEAFF
TRBJ1-1 - 14 - TRBV2 TGTGCCAGCAGTTTTAAACAGGGGAACACTGAAGCTTTCTTT CASSFKQGNTEAFF
TRBJ1-1 - 15 - TRBV12-5 TGTGCTAGTGGTTTGCTCGGGGGATCGAACACTGAAGCTTTCTTT CASGLLGGSNTEAFF
TRBJ2-7 - 15 - TRBV29-1 TGCAGCGTTGAAGACCGAGACATAGGCTCCTACGAGCAGTACTTC CSVEDRDIGSYEQYF
TRBJ2-7 - 12 - TRBV19 TGTGCCAGTAGTCCTAGACCGGGACAACAGTACTTC CASSPRPGQQYF
TRBJ1-1 - 13 - TRBV7-3 TGTGCCAGCAGCCCCAGGGCCGACACTGAAGCTTTCTTT CASSPRADTEAFF
TRBJ2-1 TRBD1 16 - TRBV27 TGTGCCAGCAGAAAACGGACAGGTATCCAATACAATGAGCAGTTCTTC CASRKRTGIQYNEQFF
TRBJ2-7 - 15 once TRBV14 TGTGCCAGCAGCCCACTTCGACGGGTCCCCTACGAGCAGTACTTC CASSPLRRVPYEQYF
TRBJ2-7 - 13 once TRBV27 TGTGCCAGCAGTTTATCGGGGCGGTACGAGCAGTACTTC CASSLSGRYEQYF